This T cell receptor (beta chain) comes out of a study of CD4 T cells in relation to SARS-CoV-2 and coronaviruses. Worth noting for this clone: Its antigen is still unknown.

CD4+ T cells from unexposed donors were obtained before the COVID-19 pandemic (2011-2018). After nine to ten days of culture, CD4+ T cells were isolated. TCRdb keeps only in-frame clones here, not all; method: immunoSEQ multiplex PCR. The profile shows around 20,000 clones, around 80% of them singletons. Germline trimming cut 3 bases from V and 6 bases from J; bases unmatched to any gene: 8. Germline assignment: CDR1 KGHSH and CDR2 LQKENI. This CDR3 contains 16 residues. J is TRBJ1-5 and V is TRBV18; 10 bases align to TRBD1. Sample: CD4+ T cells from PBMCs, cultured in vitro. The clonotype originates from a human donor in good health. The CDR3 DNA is TGTGCCAGCTCACCCTCCGGGACAGGGGCGGCTCAGCCCCAGCATTTT. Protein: CASSPSGTGAAQPQHF.